Listed below are T cell receptor beta chains from one sample, sequenced in a study of blood T cell repertoires in COVID-19. Sequencing used immunoSEQ multiplex PCR; TCRdb keeps in-frame clones, though not all of them. The sample carries 80,000 to 95,000 clones, 81% recorded once. Specimen: peripheral blood. All receptors derive from a man older than 75 with acute or convalescent COVID-19. Both conserved end residues are part of each CDR3. The D gene is left open where the match is weak. Clone sizes are given selectively: once, few, many, or a class where the clone is expanded.

CDR3: CASSSQGLVLTF
DNA: TGTGCCAGCAGTTCCCAAGGACTGGTCCTGACTTTC
J: TRBJ2-6
size: -
D: -
V: TRBV28

CDR3: CASSQVQGNNSPLHF
DNA: TGCGCCAGCAGCCAAGTCCAGGGGAATAATTCACCCCTCCACTTT
J: TRBJ1-6
size: once
D: -
V: TRBV4-3

CDR3: CASSARDRGYDNEQFF
DNA: TGTGCCAGCAGCGCCCGGGACAGGGGGTACGACAATGAGCAGTTCTTC
J: TRBJ2-1
size: once
D: TRBD1
V: TRBV2

CDR3: CATSDSGLAGGSSYNEQFF
DNA: TGTGCCACCAGTGATTCGGGACTAGCGGGAGGGAGCTCCTACAATGAGCAGTTCTTC
J: TRBJ2-1
size: once
D: TRBD2
V: TRBV24-1

CDR3: CASTFQGNSPLHF
DNA: TGTGCCAGCACTTTCCAGGGTAATTCACCCCTCCACTTT
J: TRBJ1-6
size: -
D: -
V: TRBV2

CDR3: CSVTLSDSGNTEAFF
DNA: TGCAGCGTTACCCTTTCGGACAGCGGGAACACTGAAGCTTTCTTT
J: TRBJ1-1
size: -
D: -
V: TRBV29-1

CDR3: CASSPQGSSSGANVLTF
DNA: TGTGCCAGCTCACCACAGGGGTCTAGCTCTGGGGCCAACGTCCTGACTTTC
J: TRBJ2-6
size: -
D: -
V: TRBV18

CDR3: CASSQERTSLQYF
DNA: TGTGCCAGCAGCCAAGAACGGACTAGTTTGCAGTATTTT
J: TRBJ2-3
size: once
D: TRBD2
V: TRBV4-2

CDR3: CASSLAVNYGGELFF
DNA: TGCGCCAGCAGCTTGGCCGTGAATTACGGCGGGGAGCTGTTTTTT
J: TRBJ2-2
size: -
D: -
V: TRBV5-1

CDR3: CAGRGLYNEQFF
DNA: TGTGCCGGGAGGGGACTCTACAATGAGCAGTTCTTC
J: TRBJ2-1
size: -
D: TRBD2
V: TRBV30

CDR3: CASRVQGAGEKLFF
DNA: TGTGCCAGCAGGGTACAGGGGGCAGGAGAAAAACTGTTTTTT
J: TRBJ1-4
size: -
D: TRBD1
V: TRBV27

CDR3: CASSLEPGLAGTDTQYF
DNA: TGTGCCAGCAGCTTGGAACCGGGACTAGCGGGCACAGATACGCAGTATTTT
J: TRBJ2-3
size: -
D: TRBD2
V: TRBV5-4

CDR3: CATSRDRERTEAFF
DNA: TGTGCCACCAGCAGAGATCGAGAAAGAACTGAAGCTTTCTTT
J: TRBJ1-1
size: -
D: -
V: TRBV15

CDR3: CASSEDPAGYYGYTF
DNA: TGTGCCAGCAGTGAGGATCCCGCAGGCTACTATGGCTACACCTTC
J: TRBJ1-2
size: -
D: -
V: TRBV6-1

CDR3: CASSPRTGAFRANYGYTF
DNA: TGTGCCAGCTCACCAAGGACAGGGGCTTTTAGGGCTAACTATGGCTACACCTTC
J: TRBJ1-2
size: -
D: TRBD1
V: TRBV18

CDR3: CASSQRRKEEHEQFF
DNA: TGTGCCAGCAGCCAACGGCGGAAGGAGGAACATGAGCAGTTCTTC
J: TRBJ2-1
size: -
D: -
V: TRBV3-1/TRBV3-2

CDR3: CATSRVRTGASYEQYF
DNA: TGTGCCACCAGCAGAGTTAGGACAGGGGCTTCCTACGAGCAGTACTTC
J: TRBJ2-7
size: few
D: TRBD1
V: TRBV15

CDR3: CASSSYYEQYF
DNA: TGTGCCAGCAGTTCTTACTACGAGCAGTACTTC
J: TRBJ2-7
size: once
D: -
V: TRBV28

CDR3: CASSDLGFPGSPLHF
DNA: TGTGCCAGCAGTGACCTCGGGTTCCCAGGGTCACCCCTCCACTTT
J: TRBJ1-6
size: few
D: -
V: TRBV6-1

CDR3: CASSRNNRQGRPRPGEQYF
DNA: TGCGCCAGCAGCCGAAACAATAGACAGGGCCGGCCTCGTCCGGGAGAGCAGTACTTC
J: TRBJ2-7
size: -
D: TRBD1
V: TRBV5-1

CDR3: CASSLVQQNTGELFF
DNA: TGTGCCAGCAGCTTAGTACAGCAGAACACCGGGGAGCTGTTTTTT
J: TRBJ2-2
size: few
D: -
V: TRBV7-6

CDR3: CSVAGTGGGNTEAFF
DNA: TGCAGCGTTGCCGGGACAGGGGGCGGGAACACTGAAGCTTTCTTT
J: TRBJ1-1
size: once
D: TRBD1
V: TRBV29-1

CDR3: CASSHTTGGYGYTF
DNA: TGTGCCAGCAGCCACACGACAGGGGGCTATGGCTACACCTTC
J: TRBJ1-2
size: -
D: TRBD1
V: TRBV28

CDR3: CASSLPGQGYEQYF
DNA: TGTGCCAGCAGCTTGCCGGGACAGGGCTACGAGCAGTACTTC
J: TRBJ2-7
size: -
D: TRBD1
V: TRBV11-2

CDR3: CASAFGGSVDTQYF
DNA: TGTGCTAGTGCCTTTGGCGGGAGCGTGGATACGCAGTATTTT
J: TRBJ2-3
size: -
D: TRBD2
V: TRBV12-5

CDR3: CASSLAYEFTGTEAFF
DNA: TGTGCCAGCAGCTTAGCTTACGAGTTCACCGGCACTGAAGCTTTCTTT
J: TRBJ1-1
size: few
D: -
V: TRBV7-9

CDR3: CASSPRGTIPPGELFF
DNA: TGTGCCAGCAGCCCACGTGGGACTATCCCCCCCGGGGAGCTGTTTTTT
J: TRBJ2-2
size: -
D: TRBD2
V: TRBV9

CDR3: CASSESGQHLNTEAFF
DNA: TGCGCCAGCAGTGAGTCGGGACAGCACCTTAACACTGAAGCTTTCTTT
J: TRBJ1-1
size: -
D: TRBD1
V: TRBV10-2

CDR3: CATGLGGTYEQYF
DNA: TGTGCCACCGGACTAGGAGGAACCTACGAGCAGTACTTC
J: TRBJ2-7
size: -
D: TRBD2
V: TRBV2

CDR3: CASSFGQTGNGYTF
DNA: TGCGCCAGCAGCTTCGGACAGACAGGGAATGGCTACACCTTC
J: TRBJ1-2
size: few
D: TRBD1
V: TRBV5-1

CDR3: CASSLGQGDEQFF
DNA: TGTGCCAGCAGCCTCGGACAGGGCGATGAGCAGTTCTTC
J: TRBJ2-1
size: -
D: TRBD1
V: TRBV3-1/TRBV3-2

CDR3: CASSLSAYEQYF
DNA: TGCGCCAGCAGCTTGTCGGCCTACGAGCAGTACTTC
J: TRBJ2-7
size: -
D: -
V: TRBV5-1

CDR3: CSASRDRGYYGYTF
DNA: TGCAGTGCTAGTCGGGACAGGGGCTACTATGGCTACACCTTC
J: TRBJ1-2
size: once
D: TRBD1
V: TRBV20-1

CDR3: CASSSGQINQPQHF
DNA: TGTGCCAGCAGTTCTGGACAGATCAATCAGCCCCAGCATTTT
J: TRBJ1-5
size: -
D: -
V: TRBV5-6

CDR3: CASSLVRDSYEQYF
DNA: TGTGCCAGCAGCTTGGTGCGGGACTCCTACGAGCAGTACTTC
J: TRBJ2-7
size: -
D: -
V: TRBV5-5

CDR3: CASSISSGRGETQYF
DNA: TGTGCCAGCAGCATCTCTAGCGGGAGAGGAGAGACCCAGTACTTC
J: TRBJ2-5
size: few
D: TRBD2
V: TRBV11-2

CDR3: CASSDSGGQPQHF
DNA: TGTGCCAGCAGTGACAGTGGCGGCCAGCCCCAGCATTTT
J: TRBJ1-5
size: -
D: -
V: TRBV2

CDR3: CASREQGANGYTF
DNA: TGTGCCAGTAGGGAACAGGGGGCCAATGGCTACACCTTC
J: TRBJ1-2
size: -
D: TRBD1
V: TRBV19

CDR3: CASSLGQPGAEAFF
DNA: TGCGCCAGCAGCCTGGGACAGCCGGGGGCTGAAGCTTTCTTT
J: TRBJ1-1
size: -
D: TRBD1
V: TRBV5-1

CDR3: CASSQGITSGQETQYF
DNA: TGTGCCAGCAGCCAAGGGATAACTAGCGGACAAGAGACCCAGTACTTC
J: TRBJ2-5
size: few
D: TRBD2
V: TRBV14

CDR3: CASSPPTGGAGELFF
DNA: TGTGCCAGCTCACCACCGACCGGCGGGGCCGGGGAGCTGTTTTTT
J: TRBJ2-2
size: -
D: -
V: TRBV18

CDR3: CASSLDQGSNTGELFF
DNA: TGTGCCAGCAGCTTGGACCAGGGATCGAACACCGGGGAGCTGTTTTTT
J: TRBJ2-2
size: -
D: -
V: TRBV5-4

CDR3: CASSQGHKETQYF
DNA: TGTGCCAGCAGCCAAGGACACAAAGAGACCCAGTACTTC
J: TRBJ2-5
size: -
D: -
V: TRBV3-1/TRBV3-2

CDR3: CASSQGLGGGLFF
DNA: TGTGCCAGCAGCCAAGGACTGGGGGGGGGACTGTTTTTT
J: TRBJ1-4
size: -
D: -
V: TRBV11-3

CDR3: CASSADRVITGELFF
DNA: TGTGCCAGCAGCGCCGACAGGGTAATCACCGGGGAGCTGTTTTTT
J: TRBJ2-2
size: -
D: TRBD1
V: TRBV14

CDR3: CASSLPGHQNYGYTF
DNA: TGTGCCAGCAGCTTACCGGGACACCAAAACTATGGCTACACCTTC
J: TRBJ1-2
size: -
D: -
V: TRBV5-4

CDR3: CASSFGDTQYF
DNA: TGTGCCAGCAGTTTCGGAGATACGCAGTATTTT
J: TRBJ2-3
size: -
D: -
V: TRBV12-3/TRBV12-4

CDR3: CASSLSGFRQGSSYNEQFF
DNA: TGTGCCAGCAGTTTATCCGGCTTTCGACAGGGGAGTTCCTACAATGAGCAGTTCTTC
J: TRBJ2-1
size: -
D: TRBD1
V: TRBV27

CDR3: CASSSTGTGGYNEQFF
DNA: TGTGCCAGCAGTTCTACCGGGACAGGGGGATACAATGAGCAGTTCTTC
J: TRBJ2-1
size: -
D: TRBD1
V: TRBV28

CDR3: CAISDRLARQLDNEQFF
DNA: TGTGCCATCAGCGATAGACTAGCTAGGCAACTAGACAATGAGCAGTTCTTC
J: TRBJ2-1
size: -
D: TRBD2
V: TRBV10-3

CDR3: CASSRSYSSYNEQFF
DNA: TGTGCCAGCAGCAGATCTTACAGCTCCTACAATGAGCAGTTCTTC
J: TRBJ2-1
size: -
D: -
V: TRBV6-5

CDR3: CASSLPGTSGSLNEQYF
DNA: TGTGCCAGCAGTTTACCCGGGACTAGCGGGAGTTTGAACGAGCAGTACTTC
J: TRBJ2-7
size: -
D: TRBD2
V: TRBV27

CDR3: CASDFRGTTGELFF
DNA: TGTGCCAGCGATTTTAGGGGTACCACCGGGGAGCTGTTTTTT
J: TRBJ2-2
size: -
D: -
V: TRBV6-5

CDR3: CASSLRAQNTEAFF
DNA: TGCGCCAGCAGCTTGCGCGCCCAGAACACTGAAGCTTTCTTT
J: TRBJ1-1
size: -
D: -
V: TRBV5-1

CDR3: CASSSDRDNYGYTF
DNA: TGTGCCAGCAGCTCCGACAGGGACAACTATGGCTACACCTTC
J: TRBJ1-2
size: few
D: TRBD1
V: TRBV11-3

CDR3: CASSPWGANQPQHF
DNA: TGTGCCAGCAGCCCCTGGGGCGCCAATCAGCCCCAGCATTTT
J: TRBJ1-5
size: -
D: -
V: TRBV7-9

CDR3: CASSLRGNTQYF
DNA: TGTGCCAGCAGTTTACGCGGCAATACGCAGTATTTT
J: TRBJ2-3
size: -
D: -
V: TRBV28

CDR3: CASSESAGSTDTQYF
DNA: TGTGCCAGCAGTGAATCCGCGGGCAGCACAGATACGCAGTATTTT
J: TRBJ2-3
size: -
D: -
V: TRBV6-1

CDR3: CASSGGTGPSGANVLTF
DNA: TGTGCCAGCAGCGGGGGGACAGGCCCATCTGGGGCCAACGTCCTGACTTTC
J: TRBJ2-6
size: -
D: TRBD1
V: TRBV3-1/TRBV3-2